This TCR beta chain comes out of a study of early T cells in non-severe SARS-CoV-2 infection. TCRdb recomputed calls from the 5' RACE reads with MiXCR, one row per CDR3 protein. This sample yields 50,000 to 60,000 distinct CDR3 sequences, of which around 10% are seen a single time; about 9.4% belongs to the top ten. This clonotype was recorded at least ten times. The CDR3 consists of 13 residues. Trimming cost V 10 bases and J 2 bases, with 13 bases left between them. The germline CDR1 and CDR2 sequences are MNHEY and SMNVEV (reference sequence). The J gene is TRBJ2-3, the V gene TRBV27; D assignment may be TRBD1 or TRBD2 (5 bases each). This clonotype originated in an adult who was a healthcare worker with PCR-confirmed SARS-CoV-2 infection or an uninfected control (not recorded which). Sequenced input: whole blood. CDR3 sequence: CATQRDPTDTQYF. The CDR3 nucleotides read TGTGCCACCCAACGGGACCCCACAGATACGCAGTATTTT.